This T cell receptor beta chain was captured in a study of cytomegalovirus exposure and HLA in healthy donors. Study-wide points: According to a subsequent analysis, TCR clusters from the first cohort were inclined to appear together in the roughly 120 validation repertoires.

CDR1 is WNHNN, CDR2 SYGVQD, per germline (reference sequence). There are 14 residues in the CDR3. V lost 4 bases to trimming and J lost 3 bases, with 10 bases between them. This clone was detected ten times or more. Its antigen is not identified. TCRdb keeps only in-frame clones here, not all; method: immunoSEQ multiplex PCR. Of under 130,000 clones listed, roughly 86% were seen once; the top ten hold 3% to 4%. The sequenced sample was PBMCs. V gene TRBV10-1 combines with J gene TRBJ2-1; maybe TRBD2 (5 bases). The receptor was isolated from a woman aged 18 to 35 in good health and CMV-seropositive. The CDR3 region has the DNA TGCGCCAGCAGTGGAAACGGGGACTACAATGAGCAGTTCTTC. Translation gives CASSGNGDYNEQFF.